Shown below are 31 T cell receptor beta chains from a single sample sequenced in a study of cytomegalovirus exposure and HLA in healthy donors. The primer mix had 60 Vbeta and 13 Jbeta primers. Clones were read by immunoSEQ multiplex PCR, and TCRdb kept only the in-frame ones, dropping some. The table has 100,000 to 150,000 clones, roughly 71% seen once. Sequenced input: PBMCs. These receptors all come from a woman in her fifties or sixties in good health and CMV-seropositive.

The rearrangement joins TRBV5-1 to TRBJ2-3, with 11 bases lining up with TRBD2. CDR1 and CDR2 (germline): SGHRS, YFSETQ. The CDR3 runs to 15 residues. Trimming removed 4 bases from V and 5 bases from J; junction bases left unmatched: 6. The CDR3 reads CASSNSGGARDTQYF. For the CDR3, the DNA is TGCGCCAGCAGCAATAGCGGGGGGGCTAGAGATACGCAGTATTTT. Combining the CDR3 with reference TRBV5-1 and TRBJ2-3 gives the whole variable domain KAGVTQTPRYLIKTRGQQVTLSCSPISGHRSVSWYQQTPGQGLQFLFEYFSETQRNKGNFPGRFSGRQFSNSRSEMNVSTLELGDSALYLCASSNSGGARDTQYFGPGTRLTVL.

This clone was observed a single time. The chain has TRBV7-8 and TRBJ2-5, with 8 bases lining up with TRBD1. The germline V gene has CDR1 SGHVS and CDR2 FQNEAQ. This CDR3 comprises 15 residues. Trimming removed 1 base from V and 4 bases from J; junction bases left unmatched: 5. The CDR3 nucleotides read TGTGCCAGCAGCTTAGAGGACAGGGAAGGAGAGACCCAGTACTTC. Its translation is CASSLEDREGETQYF.

This clone was counted between two and nine times. The chain is built from TRBV5-4 and TRBJ2-7, with D unclear. V was clipped by 3 bases and J by 5 bases, with 12 bases between them. Germline CDR1 reads SGHNT; CDR2 reads YYREEE (reference sequence). The CDR3 runs 13 residues. The CDR3 coding sequence is TGTGCCAGCAGCTCGCCTTACTCGGACGAGCAGTACTTC. As protein: CASSSPYSDEQYF. Full variable domain (rest looked up from reference TRBV5-4 and TRBJ2-7): ETGVTQSPTHLIKTRGQQVTLRCSSQSGHNTVSWYQQALGQGPQFIFQYYREEENGRGNFPPRFSGLQFPNYSSELNVNALELDDSALYLCASSSPYSDEQYFGPGTRLTVT.

The gene calls are TRBV30 and TRBJ2-7; TRBD2 agrees at 9 bases. CDR3 length: 17 amino acids. The trim removed 4 bases at V and 0 bases at J, leaving 13 bases unmatched. Germline V CDR1 and CDR2: GTSNPN, SVGIG (reference sequence). The CDR3 DNA reads as TGTGCCTGGAATCGCGGGGGGGTGACTTCGAGCTCCTACGAGCAGTACTTC. Translating gives CAWNRGGVTSSSYEQYF.

The chain combines TRBV10-3 with TRBJ1-3; 10 bases map to TRBD1. Germline CDR1 and CDR2: ENHRY and SYGVKD. The CDR3 loop spans 14 amino acids. V gave up 4 bases and J gave up 8 bases; unmatched junction bases: 5. CDR3 nucleotide sequence: TGTGCCATCAGTGGACAGGGGGCGGTGGACACCATATATTTT. Translation gives CAISGQGAVDTIYF.

The genes are TRBV29-1 and TRBJ2-7; 8 bases are a match to TRBD1. The V and J ends lost 7 bases and 6 bases, in that order; junction bases with no gene match: 11. The CDR3 sequence is 13 residues long. CDR1 is SQVTM, CDR2 ANQGSEA, per germline. The CDR3: CSALQGDGLEQYF. The CDR3 DNA follows: TGCAGCGCCTTACAGGGGGACGGTCTCGAGCAGTACTTC.

Only a few counts were recorded for this clone. V gene TRBV19 combines with J gene TRBJ1-1, with D perhaps matching TRBD1 (6 bases). Trimming shortened V by 6 bases and J by 4 bases, and 18 bases separated the two germline ends. There are 15 residues in the CDR3. Germline values: CDR1 LNHDA, CDR2 SQIVND (reference sequence). CDR3 sequence reads: CASRGGPRGSTEAFF. In DNA, the CDR3 is TGTGCCAGTAGGGGGGGCCCCCGCGGGAGCACTGAAGCTTTCTTT.

This chain joins TRBV2 and TRBJ1-6; 8 bases match TRBD1. CDR1 SNHLY and CDR2 FYNNEI come from the germline V gene. The J segment lost 8 bases and the V segment lost 11 bases, leaving 8 bases of the junction unmatched. This CDR3 has 13 residues. This chain's CDR3 is CAVGQGPDSPLHF. The CDR3 DNA sequence: TGTGCCGTAGGACAGGGCCCGGATTCACCCCTCCACTTT.

This clone was seen a few times. The rearrangement uses TRBV6-1 and TRBJ1-2; no definite D call. The germline CDR1 and CDR2 sequences are MNHNS and SASEGT. This CDR3 contains 16 residues. Trimming stripped 4 bases from V and 4 bases from J, with 19 bases between. In DNA form, the CDR3 reads TGTGCCAGCAGTGGAGGTCGAGTGTCCCGCAGCTATGGCTACACCTTC. As protein: CASSGGRVSRSYGYTF.

The chain is built from TRBV6-1 and TRBJ1-1; D gene unclear. The CDR3 is 14 amino acids. Germline V lookup: CDR1 MNHNS, CDR2 SASEGT. V lost 5 bases and J lost 1, with 11 bases in between. In nucleotides, the CDR3 is TGTGCCAGCAGTCCGGGTGTCGAGAACACTGAAGCTTTCTTT. Amino acids: CASSPGVENTEAFF.

The rearrangement uses TRBV29-1 and TRBJ2-1, with 9 bases that match TRBD2. There are 14 residues in the CDR3. Germline V gene lookup returns CDR1 SQVTM and CDR2 ANQGSEA. The J segment lost 9 bases and the V segment lost 6 bases, leaving 12 bases of the junction unmatched. The DNA for the CDR3 is TGCAGCGTCCCCCCCGCGGGGGGGCCCACTGAGCAGTTCTTC. This translates into CSVPPAGGPTEQFF.

This chain links TRBV2 with TRBJ1-5; TRBD1 aligns across 8 bases. This CDR3 spans 15 amino acids. CDR1 is SNHLY, CDR2 FYNNEI, per germline. J lost 6 bases, V lost 5 bases, and 9 bases had no gene match. The CDR3 DNA reads TGTGCCAGCAGTTCAGACAGGGGAAAGAGTCAGCCCCAGCATTTT. Translating it yields CASSSDRGKSQPQHF. Full variable domain (outside the CDR3, taken from reference TRBV2 and TRBJ1-5): EPEVTQTPSHQVTQMGQEVILRCVPISNHLYFYWYRQILGQKVEFLVSFYNNEISEKSEIFDDQFSVERPDGSNFTLKIRSTKLEDSAMYFCASSSDRGKSQPQHFGDGTRLSIL.

This clone was counted only a few times. Other DNA sequences in the same sample also yield this CDR3. The rearrangement joins TRBV11-2 to TRBJ1-6, with D perhaps matching TRBD1 (6 bases). Trimming removed 3 bases at V and 6 bases at J, with 6 bases between. Per germline, CDR1 SGHAT and CDR2 FQNNGV. The CDR3 sequence is 13 residues long. This CDR3 reads CASSLDSNSPLHF. Here the CDR3 DNA reads TGTGCCAGCAGCTTGGACAGTAATTCACCCCTCCACTTT.

This clone was counted a single time. The chain has TRBV27 and TRBJ2-5, with 7 bases fitting TRBD1. The end of the DNA fits TRBJ2-7 better, so the J call may be wrong. Germline V gene data show CDR1 as MNHEY and CDR2 as SMNVEV (reference sequence). CDR3 size: 12 residues. CDR3 residues: CASRTGSNEQYF. CDR3 sequence (DNA): TGTGCCAGCAGGACAGGGAGCAACGAGCAGTACTTC.

This chain links TRBV29-1 with TRBJ2-1; TRBD2 agrees at 14 bases. Germline CDR1 SQVTM, CDR2 ANQGSEA. This CDR3 has 15 residues. Losses at the gene ends were 4 bases for V and 4 bases for J; bases not matched to a gene: 3. CDR3 sequence (DNA): TGCAGCGTTGCCGGGACTAGCGGGAGTTACAATGAGCAGTTCTTC. It is translated as CSVAGTSGSYNEQFF.

The chain recombines TRBV7-2 with TRBJ2-2; TRBD2 aligns across 14 bases. V lost 5 bases to trimming and J lost 6 bases; unmatched junction nucleotides: 8. The CDR3 is 17 amino acids. In germline, CDR1 is SGHTA, CDR2 FQGNSA. CDR3 nucleotide sequence: TGTGCCAGCAGCCTGACTAGCGGGGGGGCTGGGTCCGGGGAGCTGTTTTTT. Translating gives CASSLTSGGAGSGELFF. The variable domain in full, completed from reference TRBV7-2 and TRBJ2-2, reads GAGVSQSPSNKVTEKGKDVELRCDPISGHTALYWYRQSLGQGLEFLIYFQGNSAPDKSGLPSDRFSAERTGGSVSTLTIQRTQQEDSAVYLCASSLTSGGAGSGELFFGEGSRLTVL.

This clone turned up a few times. The V and J genes are TRBV5-8 and TRBJ1-4; possibly TRBD1 for D (6 bases). CDR1 is SGHTS, CDR2 YDEGEE, per germline. This CDR3 region has 15 residues. Between the trimmed V and J ends, which lost 2 bases and 6 bases, there was a span of 14 bases. DNA for the CDR3: TGTGCCAGCAGCTTACCTGACAGGCCCGATGAAAAACTGTTTTTT. This encodes CASSLPDRPDEKLFF.

The CDR3 sequence is CASSQVGDRGDSNQPQHF. The CDR3 DNA reads TGTGCCAGCAGCCAAGTGGGGGACAGGGGGGATAGCAATCAGCCCCAGCATTTT. This rearrangement joins TRBV14 to TRBJ1-5, with TRBD1 matching over 11 bases. The CDR3 contains 18 residues. V shed 1 base, J shed 0 bases, and the junction held 5 bases outside the gene matches. Germline CDR1 SGHDN, CDR2 FVKESK.

This clone was seen a handful of times. This chain uses TRBV7-8 with TRBJ1-1; TRBD1 matches at 7 bases. Germline CDR1 SGHVS, CDR2 FQNEAQ. J lost 4 bases, V lost 3 bases, and 5 bases had no gene match. The CDR3 runs 14 residues. The CDR3 DNA is TGTGCCAGCAGCTTTACAGGGGCCAGCACTGAAGCTTTCTTT. Translation: CASSFTGASTEAFF.

J is TRBJ2-1 and V is TRBV19; 8 positions agree with TRBD1. The germline gives CDR1 LNHDA, CDR2 SQIVND (reference sequence). Trimming removed 3 bases from V and 8 bases from J; junction bases left unmatched: 3. This CDR3 contains 13 residues. The CDR3 nucleotides are TGTGCCAGTAGTATGGACAGGGAAGATGAGCAGTTCTTC. Amino acid sequence: CASSMDREDEQFF.

The rearrangement links TRBV4-2 to TRBJ2-2; TRBD1 matches 10 bases. V gave up 4 bases and J gave up 3 bases; unmatched junction bases: 5. This CDR3 comprises 16 residues. CDR1 is LGHNA and CDR2 is YNFKEQ in the germline V gene. The DNA for the CDR3 is TGTGCCAGCAGCCCGCCCGGGACAGGGGACACCGGGGAGCTGTTTTTT. This gives the protein CASSPPGTGDTGELFF.

The gene calls are TRBV2 and TRBJ1-1; no clear D gene. The CDR3 contains 13 residues. The germline gives CDR1 SNHLY, CDR2 FYNNEI. V lost 1 base and J lost 6, with 9 bases in between. The CDR3 region is CASSEGAVAEAFF. CDR3 coding DNA: TGTGCCAGCAGTGAAGGGGCTGTCGCTGAAGCTTTCTTT.

This clone was seen a handful of times. V gene TRBV6-1 combines with J gene TRBJ2-5; 7 bases fit TRBD1. After removal of 8 bases from V and 4 bases from J, the junction contained 4 bases not matched to a gene. The CDR3 loop spans 12 amino acids. From germline, CDR1 is MNHNS and CDR2 SASEGT. The CDR3 here is CASRGGGETQYF. CDR3 DNA: TGTGCCAGCCGAGGGGGCGGAGAGACCCAGTACTTC.

The chain carries TRBV11-2 and TRBJ2-5; D remains unclear. Germline assignment: CDR1 SGHAT and CDR2 FQNNGV. The V end lost 3 bases, the J end lost 2 bases, and 10 bases lay between the germline ends. The CDR3 totals 14 residues. CDR3 DNA sequence: TGTGCCAGCAGCTTTTTTGGGCAGCAAGAGACCCAGTACTTC. This gives the protein CASSFFGQQETQYF.

The chain carries TRBV9 and TRBJ1-1, with D unresolved. V was clipped by 6 bases and J by 0 bases, with 9 bases between them. Germline-derived CDR1 and CDR2 are SGDLS and YYNGEE. CDR3 length equals 13 residues. DNA for the CDR3: TGTGCCAGCAACAATATTCTGAACACTGAAGCTTTCTTT. Protein: CASNNILNTEAFF.

A single count supports this clone. Other DNA sequences in the same sample also yield this CDR3. The V gene is TRBV5-1, the J gene TRBJ1-6, with 9 bases fitting TRBD1. Germline V lookup: CDR1 SGHRS, CDR2 YFSETQ. This CDR3 has 18 amino acids. Trimming removed 0 bases from V and 6 bases from J; junction bases left unmatched: 10. The CDR3 DNA follows: TGCGCCAGCAGCTTGGGGGTCAGGGGACAGGGTTTTAATTCACCCCTCCACTTT. Translation: CASSLGVRGQGFNSPLHF.

Here the CDR3 reads CSVLLHRDRRQYEQYF. As DNA, the CDR3 is TGCAGCGTTCTTCTGCACCGGGACAGAAGGCAATACGAGCAGTACTTC. J is TRBJ2-7 and V is TRBV29-1, with TRBD1 matching over 7 bases. The CDR3 totals 16 residues. Germline V lookup: CDR1 SQVTM, CDR2 ANQGSEA. Trimming at V came to 5 bases and at J to 4 bases, leaving 17 bases not matched to a gene.

The chain has TRBV5-4 and TRBJ2-5, with D tentatively TRBD2 (7 bases). Trimming took off 2 bases at V and 1 base at J, with 12 bases between the two ends. The CDR3 extends over 15 amino acids. The germline V gene has CDR1 SGHNT and CDR2 YYREEE (reference sequence). CDR3 in DNA: TGTGCCAGCAGCTTAGAACGGGGGGCCCAAGAGACCCAGTACTTC. Encoded protein: CASSLERGAQETQYF. The entire variable domain, with the rest obtained from reference TRBV5-4 and TRBJ2-5, is as follows: ETGVTQSPTHLIKTRGQQVTLRCSSQSGHNTVSWYQQALGQGPQFIFQYYREEENGRGNFPPRFSGLQFPNYSSELNVNALELDDSALYLCASSLERGAQETQYFGPGTRLLVL.

The genes are TRBV7-2 and TRBJ1-1; D gene ambiguous. CDR1 SGHTA and CDR2 FQGNSA come from the germline V gene. The CDR3 is 13 amino acids. V lost 5 bases and J 1 base, leaving 8 bases between the germline ends. The CDR3 nucleotides are TGTGCCAGCAGCGCGTCCCAGAACACTGAAGCTTTCTTT. Translating it yields CASSASQNTEAFF. Full variable domain (outside the CDR3, taken from reference TRBV7-2 and TRBJ1-1): GAGVSQSPSNKVTEKGKDVELRCDPISGHTALYWYRQSLGQGLEFLIYFQGNSAPDKSGLPSDRFSAERTGGSVSTLTIQRTQQEDSAVYLCASSASQNTEAFFGQGTRLTVV.

CDR3 sequence reads: CASSYSKGQGDIQYF. DNA of the CDR3: TGTGCCAGCAGTTACTCGAAGGGACAGGGAGACATTCAGTACTTC. V gene TRBV6-6 combines with J gene TRBJ2-4; 9 bases are a match to TRBD1. CDR1 MNHNY and CDR2 SVGAGI come from the germline V gene (reference sequence). With V trimmed by 0 bases and J by 8 bases, 5 bases remained unmatched. CDR3 length: 15 residues.

The CDR3, as DNA: TGTGCCAGCATAAGGGGGGGGGATACCTACAATGAGCAGTTCTTC. Encoded protein: CASIRGGDTYNEQFF. This chain links TRBV6-1 with TRBJ2-1; tentative D call: TRBD2 (7 bases). This CDR3 has 15 amino acids. Trimming took off 7 bases at V and 2 bases at J, with 15 bases between the two ends. Germline values: CDR1 MNHNS, CDR2 SASEGT.